The T cell receptor (beta chain) under discussion was sequenced for a study of T cell responses to AZD1222 COVID-19 vaccine. Study-level findings and limits: Baseline seropositivity occurred in only a handful of AZD1222 recipients. Spike-specific TCR breadth and depth grew following two AZD1222 doses. Nearly half of spike-specific TCRs reportedly target variant regions that are unmutated in the B.1.351 and B.1.1.7 variants.

Data came from immunoSEQ multiplex PCR; TCRdb stores just in-frame clones and leaves some out. The table records 65,000 to 70,000 clones, under 90% of them present only once. In the case of this clone: Its antigen is unknown.

Germline loops: CDR1 MNHEY, CDR2 SVGAGI. Trimming removed 6 bases from V and 6 bases from J, with 9 bases in between. The CDR3 consists of 12 residues. The origin of this receptor is an adult who received the AZD1222 COVID-19 vaccine. The V gene is TRBV6-5, the J gene TRBJ1-5, with D unresolved. The sample in question was peripheral blood, obtained 28 days after the second AZD1222 dose. The CDR3 reads CASSFLAQPQHF. In nucleotides, the CDR3 is TGTGCCAGCAGCTTCTTAGCTCAGCCCCAGCATTTT.